The source of this T cell receptor (beta chain) is a study of CD8 T cells in ankylosing spondylitis. Study-level results: Significant enrichment of disease-linked clones was reportedly seen in matched ankylosing spondylitis synovial fluid.

The CDR3 loop spans 14 amino acids. The germline V gene encodes CDR1 MNHEY and CDR2 SMNVEV (reference sequence). V was cut by 2 bases and J by 6 bases, with 13 bases left in between. This clonotype was recorded a few times. Its matching antigen is unknown. MiXCR was run by TCRdb on the 5' RACE reads, yielding one entry per CDR3 protein. Of about 150,000 distinct CDR3 sequences detected, around two fifths appear once; the ten largest clones hold about 15%. This TCR derives from a male donor with ankylosing spondylitis. Material for sequencing was synovial fluid, either unsorted or a sorted T cell fraction (not recorded which). This rearrangement joins TRBV27 to TRBJ1-1, with D possibly matching TRBD1 (5 bases). CDR3: CASSLAGMGAEAFF. The CDR3 DNA follows: TGTGCCAGCAGTTTAGCAGGGATGGGGGCTGAAGCTTTCTTT.